The rows below give T cell receptor beta chains drawn from one sample of a study of Ad26.COV2.S vaccination and SARS-CoV-2 variants. The table came from immunoSEQ multiplex PCR; TCRdb's copy has only in-frame clones and leaves some out. The repertoire consists of about half a million clones, with 89% occurring once and the leading ten covering over 1.5%. The sample was peripheral blood, taken in a trial of Ad26.COV2.S vaccine versus placebo. These receptors were obtained from a person aged 18-60 years who received the Ad26.COV2.S COVID-19 vaccine or a placebo. Both conserved end residues are part of each CDR3. The D gene is left open where the match is weak. Some rows mark clone size as missing; the rest say once, few, many or name a class of expanded clone.

clone_size d_call j_call v_call cdr3_aa cdr3_nt
once TRBD2 TRBJ2-3 TRBV14 CASSQGIAGGGRTDTQYF TGTGCCAGCAGCCAAGGAATAGCGGGAGGGGGTCGGACAGATACGCAGTATTTT
NA TRBD1 TRBJ1-5 TRBV11-2 CASSLGTGGGQPQHF TGTGCCAGCAGCTTAGGGACAGGGGGAGGGCAGCCCCAGCATTTT
NA NA TRBJ1-5 TRBV3-1/TRBV3-2 CASSQGHLNQPQHF TGTGCCAGCAGCCAGGGACACCTCAATCAGCCCCAGCATTTT
NA NA TRBJ2-3 TRBV3-1/TRBV3-2 CASSRSSHTDTQYF TGTGCCAGCAGCCGAAGTAGTCACACAGATACGCAGTATTTT
NA NA TRBJ2-5 TRBV15 CATRSVETQYF TGTGCCACCAGAAGTGTAGAGACCCAGTACTTC
NA NA TRBJ1-5 TRBV19 CASSTTGSNQPQHF TGTGCCAGTAGTACAACAGGAAGCAATCAGCCCCAGCATTTT
NA TRBD2 TRBJ2-3 TRBV6-6 CASSRGTSGITDTQYF TGTGCCAGCAGTCGCGGGACTAGCGGTATCACAGATACGCAGTATTTT
NA NA TRBJ2-7 TRBV19 CASSIVGDSTYEQYF TGTGCCAGTAGTATAGTGGGGGACTCGACTTACGAGCAGTACTTC
once TRBD2 TRBJ2-7 TRBV29-1 CSVEGLAFHEQYF TGCAGCGTGGAGGGACTAGCTTTCCACGAGCAGTACTTC
few NA TRBJ1-4 TRBV28 CASIETANEKLFF TGTGCCAGCATTGAGACAGCAAATGAAAAACTGTTTTTT
NA NA TRBJ1-2 TRBV10-3 CASRPSSGRGPMDGYTF TGTGCCAGCCGCCCGTCCAGTGGACGCGGTCCGATGGATGGCTACACCTTC
NA TRBD1 TRBJ2-2 TRBV9 CASRRDSTGELFF TGTGCCAGCAGACGGGACAGTACCGGGGAGCTGTTTTTT
NA NA TRBJ2-7 TRBV6-5 CASSYPESYEQYF TGTGCCAGCAGTTACCCTGAGTCCTACGAGCAGTACTTC
NA NA TRBJ2-3 TRBV2 CASKGVRSTDTQYF TGTGCCAGCAAGGGGGTCAGGAGCACAGATACGCAGTATTTT
once NA TRBJ1-2 TRBV12-3/TRBV12-4 CASTSSDGYGYTF TGTGCCAGCACCTCATCGGACGGCTATGGCTACACCTTC
once NA TRBJ2-7 TRBV7-2 CASSSGGQSSYEQYF TGTGCCAGCAGCTCCGGAGGGCAGAGCTCCTACGAGCAGTACTTC
NA NA TRBJ1-2 TRBV20-1 CSASRYTF TGCAGTGCTAGCCGCTACACCTTC
few NA TRBJ1-2 TRBV7-9 CASSPGGKNYGYTF TGTGCCAGCAGCCCTGGGGGGAAGAACTATGGCTACACCTTC
NA NA TRBJ2-2 TRBV6-1 CASSDYTGELFF TGTGCCAGCAGTGATTACACCGGGGAGCTGTTTTTT
NA TRBD1 TRBJ1-4 TRBV7-9 CASSHRGTNEKLFF TGTGCCAGCAGCCACAGGGGGACTAATGAAAAACTGTTTTTT
NA TRBD2 TRBJ2-2 TRBV7-2 CASSSLAGFVGGELFF TGTGCCAGCAGCTCCCTAGCGGGGTTCGTTGGCGGGGAGCTGTTTTTT
NA TRBD1 TRBJ2-6 TRBV27 CASSWGQGRMSGANVLTF TGTGCCAGCAGTTGGGGACAGGGGCGAATGTCTGGGGCCAACGTCCTGACTTTC
NA TRBD2 TRBJ2-2 TRBV28 CASRSAGITGELFF TGTGCCAGCAGATCAGCGGGGATAACCGGGGAGCTGTTTTTT
NA NA TRBJ2-5 TRBV29-1 CSVLRPSAEETQYF TGCAGCGTTCTTCGTCCTAGCGCAGAAGAGACCCAGTACTTC
NA NA TRBJ1-5 TRBV10-3 CATFPGSGNQPQHF TGTGCCACCTTCCCGGGGTCGGGCAATCAGCCCCAGCATTTT
NA NA TRBJ2-3 TRBV9 CASSVDDSDTQYF TGTGCCAGCAGCGTAGACGATTCAGATACGCAGTATTTT